These 15 T cell receptor beta chains were sequenced from one sample in a study of graft-versus-host responses after intestinal transplantation. These TCRs are of unknown antigen specificity. The method was immunoSEQ multiplex PCR; TCRdb's version includes in-frame clones alone and lacks a portion of them. Altogether over 85,000 clones are present, 93% being singletons, with the ten largest covering 0.4% to 0.55%. Specimen: unstimulated CD8+ T cells sorted from spleen or lymph node cells, collected before intestinal transplant. The receptors here all came from a human donor who received an intestinal transplant.

The chain couples TRBV19 to TRBJ2-7; tentative D call: TRBD1 (5 bases). The V end lost 6 bases, the J end lost 3 bases, and 12 bases lay between the germline ends. Germline CDR1 and CDR2: LNHDA and SQIVND (reference sequence). The CDR3 consists of 13 residues. The CDR3 coding sequence is TGTGCCAGTAGCACCTTTACAGGCTACGAGCAGTACTTC. It translates to CASSTFTGYEQYF.

The J gene is TRBJ2-7, the V gene TRBV10-3; TRBD1 is a possible D gene (6 bases). V lost 6 bases and J 2 bases, leaving 11 bases between the germline ends. The CDR3 is made up of 13 amino acids. Germline V gene lookup returns CDR1 ENHRY and CDR2 SYGVKD. The CDR3 DNA reads as TGTGCCATCAGGCCAGGGGATACCTACGAGCAGTACTTC. Residues: CAIRPGDTYEQYF.

This chain joins TRBV5-4 and TRBJ1-2; D is perhaps TRBD1 (5 bases). The CDR3 runs 14 residues. Deletions cut 0 bases from V and 3 bases from J, with 9 bases between. Germline CDR1 reads SGHNT; CDR2 reads YYREEE (reference sequence). The CDR3 protein is CASSLAGFHYGYTF. CDR3 nucleotide sequence: TGTGCCAGCAGCTTGGCAGGGTTTCACTATGGCTACACCTTC. Filled out from reference TRBV5-4 and TRBJ1-2, the complete variable domain reads ETGVTQSPTHLIKTRGQQVTLRCSSQSGHNTVSWYQQALGQGPQFIFQYYREEENGRGNFPPRFSGLQFPNYSSELNVNALELDDSALYLCASSLAGFHYGYTFGSGTRLTVV.

The chain joins TRBV9 to TRBJ2-7, with TRBD2 matching over 10 bases. Looked up from germline, CDR1 is SGDLS and CDR2 is YYNGEE. The CDR3 covers 14 residues. Trimming took 3 bases from V and 2 from J; bases not matched to a gene: 2. CDR3 sequence: CASSGSGRAYEQYF. The CDR3 coding sequence is TGTGCCAGCAGCGGAAGCGGGAGGGCCTACGAGCAGTACTTC.

CDR3 coding DNA: TGTGCCAGCAGCCAGCCACTGGCTAGCGGGAGGGGCACAGATACGCAGTATTTT. It yields the protein CASSQPLASGRGTDTQYF. V and J are TRBV7-2 and TRBJ2-3, with TRBD2 identical over 12 bases. Germline trimming cut 5 bases from V and 1 base from J; bases unmatched to any gene: 10. Germline V gene data show CDR1 as SGHTA and CDR2 as FQGNSA. The CDR3 has 18 amino acids.

This clone occurred once. The chain has TRBV19 and TRBJ2-2; unclear D gene. Germline V lookup: CDR1 LNHDA, CDR2 SQIVND (reference sequence). V was shortened by 4 bases and J by 3 bases, with 0 bases between the two germline ends. The CDR3 is made up of 11 amino acids. DNA of the CDR3: TGTGCCAGTAGTAACACCGGGGAGCTGTTTTTT. Residues: CASSNTGELFF.

The rearrangement links TRBV11-2 to TRBJ2-3, with TRBD2 identical over 10 bases. V lost 4 bases, J lost 6 bases, and 7 bases stayed unmatched. Germline CDR1 and CDR2: SGHAT and FQNNGV. The CDR3 covers 15 residues. The CDR3 here is CASSWTSGRGDTQYF. In nucleotides, the CDR3 is TGTGCCAGCAGCTGGACTAGCGGCCGAGGGGATACGCAGTATTTT.

The CDR3 bases are TGTGCCAGCAGTCGTTCGGGCGGGAGCACGCCCTACGAGCAGTACTTC. It specifies CASSRSGGSTPYEQYF. The chain couples TRBV2 to TRBJ2-7; 7 bases align to TRBD2. CDR3 length: 16 amino acids. The germline CDR1 and CDR2 sequences are SNHLY and FYNNEI. Trimming at V came to 5 bases and at J to 2 bases, leaving 12 bases not matched to a gene.

The rearrangement links TRBV2 to TRBJ1-4; D gene unclear. This CDR3 region has 13 residues. Germline values: CDR1 SNHLY, CDR2 FYNNEI. V was trimmed by 2 bases and J by 3 bases, leaving 4 bases between them. For the CDR3, the DNA is TGTGCCAGCAGTGAACAGGCTAATGAAAAACTGTTTTTT. It specifies CASSEQANEKLFF.

The J gene is TRBJ2-7, the V gene TRBV6-5, with 16 bases that match TRBD2. Germline values: CDR1 MNHEY, CDR2 SVGAGI. This CDR3 is built from 15 residues. Germline trimming cut 5 bases from V and 6 bases from J; bases unmatched to any gene: 4. CDR3 amino acids: CASSLGLAGGGEQYF. For the CDR3, the DNA is TGTGCCAGCAGTCTGGGACTAGCGGGAGGGGGCGAGCAGTACTTC.

The chain uses TRBV5-6 and TRBJ2-3, with 13 positions matching TRBD2. The trim removed 10 bases at V and 9 bases at J, leaving 5 bases unmatched. CDR3 size: 12 residues. Germline V gives CDR1 SGHDT, CDR2 YYEEEE. CDR3 region: CAFGLAGVTQYF. CDR3 in DNA: TGTGCCTTTGGACTAGCGGGAGTCACGCAGTATTTT.

The V and J genes are TRBV7-6 and TRBJ2-7; TRBD1 agrees at 8 bases. Germline V gene data show CDR1 as SGHVS and CDR2 as FNYEAQ. V shed 5 bases and J 3 bases; nucleotides not matched to a gene: 6. This CDR3 comprises 14 residues. The CDR3: CASSRQGSFYEQYF. CDR3 coding DNA: TGTGCCAGCAGCCGACAGGGGAGTTTCTACGAGCAGTACTTC.

The chain links TRBV7-3 to TRBJ2-1; D call uncertain. V was cut by 4 bases and J by 10 bases, with 11 bases left in between. The germline gives CDR1 SGHTA, CDR2 FQGTGA. The CDR3 extends over 12 amino acids. The CDR3 here is CASSSRNYEQFF. CDR3 bases: TGTGCCAGCAGCTCACGAAACTACGAGCAGTTCTTC.

The J gene is TRBJ2-7, the V gene TRBV7-3; no clear D. This CDR3 is built from 14 residues. The ends were cut back, 4 bases at V and 0 bases at J, with 10 bases in the middle. Germline-derived CDR1 and CDR2 are SGHTA and FQGTGA. The CDR3 nucleotides read TGTGCCAGCAGCTCCGACGGGTACTCCTACGAGCAGTACTTC. It yields the protein CASSSDGYSYEQYF.

The J gene is TRBJ2-7, the V gene TRBV28, with 10 nucleotides matching TRBD1. The J segment lost 2 bases and the V segment lost 5 bases, leaving 6 bases of the junction unmatched. This CDR3 contains 15 residues. The germline V gene has CDR1 MDHEN and CDR2 SYDVKM. This chain's CDR3 is CASSPRDRGTYEQYF. The CDR3 DNA reads TGTGCCAGCAGTCCCCGGGACAGGGGCACCTACGAGCAGTACTTC.